Presented here are 25 T cell receptor beta chains from one specimen sequenced in a study of long-term antiretroviral therapy in people with HIV. Version v3.0 of the immunoSEQ assay ran at survey level. Libraries were prepared by immunoSEQ multiplex PCR; TCRdb keeps only in-frame clonotypes and omits some of them. The sample lists a few thousand clones, more than 75% seen once, with over 5% in the top ten. This material consisted of unsorted PBMCs, taken 1.3 years after starting antiretroviral therapy. The origin of the receptors is a woman in her forties or fifties with HIV.

This chain links TRBV15 with TRBJ2-2; D is ambiguous. V dropped 3 bases and J dropped 0 bases, with 14 bases sitting between them. This CDR3 has 17 amino acids. Germline V gene sequence: CDR1 LNHNV, CDR2 YYDKDF (reference sequence). DNA of the CDR3: TGTGCCACCAGCAGTGCGGTACGGCTCCCGAACACCGGGGAGCTGTTTTTT. Translated, it gives CATSSAVRLPNTGELFF.

The gene calls are TRBV2 and TRBJ2-5; either TRBD1 or TRBD2 may supply D (5 bases each). CDR1 SNHLY and CDR2 FYNNEI come from the germline V gene. Between the trimmed V and J ends, which lost 7 bases and 4 bases, there was a span of 16 bases. There are 14 residues in the CDR3. CDR3 DNA: TGTGCCAGCAAGAGTCGGGGCGGCTCAGAGACCCAGTACTTC. As protein: CASKSRGGSETQYF.

This clone was found once. V usage is TRBV5-1 and J usage is TRBJ1-4, with 10 bases identical to TRBD1. After removal of 4 bases from V and 8 bases from J, the junction contained 8 bases not matched to a gene. Germline V lookup: CDR1 SGHRS, CDR2 YFSETQ. The CDR3 contains 15 residues. CDR3 DNA: TGCGCCAGCAGCCCTGGGGACAGGGGTGAGGAAAAACTGTTTTTT. Residues: CASSPGDRGEEKLFF.

The chain combines TRBV4-2 with TRBJ2-1, with 8 bases identical to TRBD2. J gave up 4 bases and V 0 bases, and 5 bases lay outside the gene matches. CDR3 size: 16 residues. CDR1 and CDR2 from the germline V gene are LGHNA and YNFKEQ. The CDR3 loop reads CASSQEVGGAYNEQFF. For the CDR3, the DNA is TGTGCCAGCAGCCAAGAAGTCGGGGGGGCATACAATGAGCAGTTCTTC.

The DNA for the CDR3 is TGTGCCAGCAGCTTGGGGTTGCGGGAGACCCAGTACTTC. Translated: CASSLGLRETQYF. The chain uses TRBV5-6 and TRBJ2-5, with D unclear. The V and J ends lost 0 bases and 5 bases respectively, with 8 bases between them. The CDR3 runs 13 residues. The germline CDR1 and CDR2 sequences are SGHDT and YYEEEE.

The chain is built from TRBV4-1 and TRBJ1-3, with 8 bases identical to TRBD1. Germline V lookup: CDR1 MGHRA, CDR2 YSYEKL. The CDR3 extends over 17 amino acids. J lost 4 bases, V lost 0 bases, and 8 bases had no gene match. The DNA for the CDR3 is TGCGCCAGCAGCCAAGATGGAAGGACAGGGCCCGGAAACACCATATATTTT. It is translated as CASSQDGRTGPGNTIYF.

The chain combines TRBV2 with TRBJ1-2; D remains unclear. The CDR3 totals 19 residues. Trimming stripped 0 bases from V and 0 bases from J, with 20 bases between. The V gene's germline CDR1 is SNHLY and CDR2 FYNNEI. CDR3 nucleotides: TGTGCCAGCAGTGAAGCCCGGAACACTCCAGAGAAAACTAACTATGGCTACACCTTC. Protein sequence: CASSEARNTPEKTNYGYTF.

The chain joins TRBV18 to TRBJ1-3, with D unresolved. Per germline, CDR1 KGHSH and CDR2 LQKENI. This CDR3 spans 13 amino acids. Trimming took off 6 bases at V and 1 base at J, with 7 bases between the two ends. Here the CDR3 reads CASSTGSGNTIYF. The CDR3 region has the DNA TGTGCCAGCTCTACGGGATCTGGAAACACCATATATTTT.

This clone was counted only a few times. J is TRBJ2-2 and V is TRBV18; no reliable D call. This CDR3 is 13 amino acids long. V was cut by 3 bases and J by 7 bases, with 9 bases left in between. CDR1 is KGHSH, CDR2 LQKENI, per germline. This chain's CDR3 is CASSPKVYGELFF. For the CDR3, the DNA is TGTGCCAGCTCACCTAAGGTATACGGGGAGCTGTTTTTT. The full variable domain, completed using reference TRBV18 and TRBJ2-2, is NAGVMQNPRHLVRRRGQEARLRCSPMKGHSHVYWYRQLPEEGLKFMVYLQKENIIDESGMPKERFSAEFPKEGPSILRIQQVVRGDSAAYFCASSPKVYGELFFGEGSRLTVL.

The rearrangement joins TRBV27 to TRBJ2-7; 10 bases align to TRBD2. The CDR3 runs to 20 residues. The V and J ends lost 0 bases and 4 bases, in that order; junction bases with no gene match: 18. The germline V gene encodes CDR1 MNHEY and CDR2 SMNVEV (reference sequence). This CDR3 is CASSLSSPLAGGPSSYEQYF. The CDR3 nucleotides read TGTGCCAGCAGTTTATCGAGCCCCTTAGCGGGGGGACCCTCTTCTTACGAGCAGTACTTC.

This clone has only a few counts. V is TRBV7-8 and J is TRBJ1-6, with TRBD1 matching 8 bases. The CDR3 length is 16 residues. Germline V lookup: CDR1 SGHVS, CDR2 FQNEAQ. Germline trimming cut 4 bases from V and 9 bases from J; bases unmatched to any gene: 11. In DNA, the CDR3 is TGTGCCAGCAGCTCTCCGGACAGGGACGGTCTTTCACCCCTCCACTTT. Amino acids: CASSSPDRDGLSPLHF. Together with reference TRBV7-8 and TRBJ1-6, the CDR3 gives the full variable domain: GAGVSQSPRYKVAKRGQDVALRCDPISGHVSLFWYQQALGQGPEFLTYFQNEAQLDKSGLPSDRFFAERPEGSVSTLKIQRTQQEDSAVYLCASSSPDRDGLSPLHFGNGTRLTVT.

The J gene is TRBJ2-1, the V gene TRBV4-1; no definite D call. Deletions cut 1 base from V and 4 bases from J, with 8 bases between. Germline lookup yields CDR1 MGHRA and CDR2 YSYEKL. The CDR3 is 14 residues long. The CDR3 here is CASSQAQSYNEQFF. The DNA for the CDR3 is TGCGCCAGCAGCCAAGCCCAGTCTTACAATGAGCAGTTCTTC.

V is TRBV19 and J is TRBJ1-5; 9 positions match TRBD1. After removal of 5 bases from V and 7 bases from J, the junction contained 9 bases not matched to a gene. This CDR3 is built from 15 residues. CDR1 is LNHDA and CDR2 is SQIVND in the germline V gene (reference sequence). The CDR3 DNA sequence: TGTGCCAGTAGTGACGCCGGGACAGGGAGCCAGCCCCAGCATTTT. This codes for CASSDAGTGSQPQHF. Filled out from reference TRBV19 and TRBJ1-5, the complete variable domain reads DGGITQSPKYLFRKEGQNVTLSCEQNLNHDAMYWYRQDPGQGLRLIYYSQIVNDFQKGDIAEGYSVSREKKESFPLTVTSAQKNPTAFYLCASSDAGTGSQPQHFGDGTRLSIL.

For the CDR3, the DNA is TGTGCCAGCAGCCGAGGGAAAGCTTCAGATACGCAGTATTTT. It codes for CASSRGKASDTQYF. The rearrangement joins TRBV11-2 to TRBJ2-3; maybe TRBD2 (5 bases). CDR1 is SGHAT and CDR2 is FQNNGV in the germline V gene. V was pared by 5 bases and J by 4 bases, with 13 bases between. This CDR3 contains 14 residues. Variable domain in full (rest from reference TRBV11-2 and TRBJ2-3): EAGVAQSPRYKIIEKRQSVAFWCNPISGHATLYWYQQILGQGPKLLIQFQNNGVVDDSQLPKDRFSAERLKGVDSTLKIQPAKLEDSAVYLCASSRGKASDTQYFGPGTRLTVL.

The CDR3: CASSPPGTGVFYGYTF. The CDR3 DNA is TGTGCCAGCAGCCCGCCGGGGACAGGGGTCTTTTATGGCTACACCTTC. The chain is built from TRBV7-9 and TRBJ1-2; 10 bases map to TRBD1. CDR1 and CDR2 (germline): SEHNR, FQNEAQ (reference sequence). The CDR3 has 16 amino acids. The V and J ends lost 5 bases and 5 bases, in that order; junction bases with no gene match: 11.

The chain combines TRBV7-3 with TRBJ2-7, with D unclear. This CDR3 spans 13 amino acids. V was clipped by 4 bases and J by 4 bases, with 11 bases between them. Per germline, CDR1 SGHTA and CDR2 FQGTGA. CDR3 nucleotides: TGTGCCAGCAGCTCCCCGACTCTTTACGAGCAGTACTTC. This sequence encodes CASSSPTLYEQYF.

The rearrangement uses TRBV6-1 and TRBJ2-7; D is possibly TRBD1 (6 bases). CDR3 length: 14 residues. Germline V gene lookup returns CDR1 MNHNS and CDR2 SASEGT. The V and J ends lost 2 bases and 0 bases respectively, with 8 bases between them. The DNA of the CDR3 is TGTGCCAGCAGTGAATGGACAGTCTCCTACGAGCAGTACGTC. The encoded protein is CASSEWTVSYEQYV.

The V call is TRBV5-1, the J call TRBJ1-6; 7 positions match TRBD1. The CDR3 loop spans 15 amino acids. Germline CDR1 is SGHRS and CDR2 is YFSETQ. The V gene end was trimmed by 1 base and the J gene end by 8 bases; junction bases not matched to a gene: 6. CDR3 loop: CASSLSGTADSPLHF. CDR3 nucleotides: TGCGCCAGCAGCTTGTCGGGGACAGCGGATTCACCCCTCCACTTT.

The chain has TRBV6-1 and TRBJ2-7, with D hard to call. Germline CDR1 and CDR2: MNHNS and SASEGT. V was trimmed by 5 bases and J by 2 bases, leaving 7 bases between them. CDR3 length equals 12 residues. The CDR3 DNA sequence: TGTGCCAGCAGTCCTCACCCCTACGAGCAGTACTTC. This codes for CASSPHPYEQYF.

This chain joins TRBV18 and TRBJ1-5, with D perhaps TRBD1 (5 bases). V was clipped by 2 bases and J by 5 bases, with 7 bases between them. CDR3 length: 13 amino acids. Germline V lookup: CDR1 KGHSH, CDR2 LQKENI. CDR3 protein: CASSPGDYQPQHF. The DNA for the CDR3 is TGTGCCAGCTCACCAGGGGACTATCAGCCCCAGCATTTT.

This clone was counted a few times. J is TRBJ1-3 and V is TRBV2; TRBD1 aligns across 8 bases. The V gene's germline CDR1 is SNHLY and CDR2 FYNNEI. The CDR3 runs 16 residues. V shed 2 bases and J 4 bases; nucleotides not matched to a gene: 7. The CDR3 reads CASSEQGAKVGNTIYF. The CDR3 DNA reads as TGTGCCAGCAGTGAACAGGGGGCAAAAGTCGGAAACACCATATATTTT.

V usage is TRBV7-2 and J usage is TRBJ2-7; TRBD1 matches 7 bases. With V trimmed by 6 bases and J by 2 bases, 7 bases remained unmatched. CDR1 is SGHTA and CDR2 is FQGNSA in the germline V gene. The CDR3 contains 14 residues. This CDR3 reads CASRMTGPAYEQYF. The CDR3 bases are TGTGCCAGCAGAATGACAGGGCCGGCCTACGAGCAGTACTTC.

This chain joins TRBV2 and TRBJ1-6; 8 bases map to TRBD1. The CDR3 extends over 16 amino acids. Germline V gives CDR1 SNHLY, CDR2 FYNNEI. J was trimmed by 5 bases and V by 5 bases; bases with no gene match: 8. In DNA form, the CDR3 reads TGTGCCAGCAGTTTACTTGGACAGGGAGATAATTCACCCCTCCACTTT. This translates into CASSLLGQGDNSPLHF.

V and J are TRBV7-9 and TRBJ2-3; the D gene is possibly TRBD2 (5 bases). From germline, CDR1 is SEHNR and CDR2 FQNEAQ (reference sequence). V shed 7 bases and J shed 2 bases, with 16 bases lying between them. The CDR3 spans 15 residues. CDR3 in DNA: TGTGCCAGCACCCTCCCGACTACAAACACAGATACGCAGTATTTT. It specifies CASTLPTTNTDTQYF.

The J gene is TRBJ2-7, the V gene TRBV30, with 8 bases lining up with TRBD2. The CDR3 is 13 amino acids. Unmatched junction bases numbered 9, after V lost 5 bases and J lost 6 bases. The germline V gene encodes CDR1 GTSNPN and CDR2 SVGIG (reference sequence). The CDR3: CAWAGTSNSEQYF. The CDR3 DNA is TGTGCCTGGGCCGGGACTAGTAATTCCGAGCAGTACTTC.